This T cell receptor beta chain was found in a study of T cell responses to AZD1222 COVID-19 vaccine. General study findings and limits: Baseline seropositivity characterized only a handful of AZD1222 recipients. The repertoires were collected only after the peak T cell response. Vaccine-associated CD4 TCRs spanned spike, dominant at 160-218 and 743-854.

Comment on this clone: The antigen is undetermined. Additional DNA sequences in this sample encode the identical CDR3.

The table came from immunoSEQ multiplex PCR; TCRdb's copy has only in-frame clones and leaves some out. The table lists around 63,000 clones, about 85% of them singletons. The CDR3 contains 12 residues. Germline-derived CDR1 and CDR2 are SQVTM and ANQGSEA. V was pared by 4 bases and J by 3 bases, with 7 bases between. The chain recombines TRBV29-1 with TRBJ1-5; D is unclear. The clonotype was recovered from an adult in good health. Here the sequenced sample was peripheral blood, taken on day 0 of AZD1222 vaccination. The CDR3 sequence is CSVGGSNQPQHF. Here the CDR3 DNA reads TGCAGCGTTGGGGGATCCAATCAGCCCCAGCATTTT.